The 8 T cell receptor beta chains reported below all come from one sample, sequenced in a study of blood T cell repertoires in COVID-19. Measured with immunoSEQ multiplex PCR; TCRdb has only the in-frame clones, and not every one. The profile shows approximately 54,000 clones, around 81% of them singletons. What was sequenced was peripheral blood. These receptors were collected from a woman aged 55 to 70 with acute or convalescent COVID-19.

This chain links TRBV30 with TRBJ1-4; TRBD1 aligns across 7 bases. The V gene's germline CDR1 is GTSNPN and CDR2 SVGIG (reference sequence). The V and J ends lost 4 bases and 4 bases, in that order; junction bases with no gene match: 6. There are 14 residues in the CDR3. The CDR3 coding sequence is TGTGCCTGGAATCAGGACAGGTTTAATGAAAAACTGTTTTTT. Protein: CAWNQDRFNEKLFF.

The rearrangement uses TRBV7-2 and TRBJ1-5; no firm D call. V shed 0 bases and J shed 7 bases, with 7 bases lying between them. The CDR3 runs 13 residues. Germline-derived CDR1 and CDR2 are SGHTA and FQGNSA. The CDR3, as DNA: TGTGCCAGCAGCTTAGCGCAGGAACAGCCCCAGCATTTT. This encodes CASSLAQEQPQHF.

The V and J genes are TRBV6-5 and TRBJ2-3; maybe TRBD1 (6 bases). V was cut by 6 bases and J by 4 bases, with 11 bases left in between. Looked up from germline, CDR1 is MNHEY and CDR2 is SVGAGI. This CDR3 has 13 residues. CDR3 sequence (DNA): TGTGCCAGCAGCCCCAGGGGCTCAGATACGCAGTATTTT. Translated: CASSPRGSDTQYF.

J is TRBJ2-1 and V is TRBV15; D gene uncertain. CDR1 is LNHNV and CDR2 is YYDKDF in the germline V gene (reference sequence). V was trimmed by 0 bases and J by 5 bases, leaving 8 bases between them. This CDR3 is built from 14 residues. The CDR3 reads CATSRDLENNEQFF. CDR3 nucleotide sequence: TGTGCCACCAGCAGAGATTTGGAGAACAATGAGCAGTTCTTC.

This clone appeared a single time. This chain connects TRBV6-1 to TRBJ1-5, with D unclear. V was pared by 2 bases and J by 3 bases, with 8 bases between. The CDR3 length is 14 residues. Germline CDR1 is MNHNS and CDR2 is SASEGT. The CDR3: CASSELSDNQPQHF. CDR3 DNA sequence: TGTGCCAGCAGTGAACTAAGTGACAATCAGCCCCAGCATTTT.

Only a few counts were recorded for this clone. The rearrangement joins TRBV10-3 to TRBJ1-1, with D possibly matching TRBD1 (5 bases). V lost 0 bases and J lost 5, with 13 bases in between. The CDR3 sequence is 15 residues long. The germline gives CDR1 ENHRY, CDR2 SYGVKD. CDR3 region: CAISESGHLSTEAFF. CDR3 coding DNA: TGTGCCATCAGTGAGTCGGGGCATCTGAGTACTGAAGCTTTCTTT.

The V gene is TRBV23-1, the J gene TRBJ1-2; no clear D gene. TRBV23-1 is given ORF status, its function remaining uncertain. The CDR3 loop spans 16 amino acids. Trimming left V 3 bases short and J 4 bases short, with 18 bases between. The CDR3 region has the DNA TGCGCCAGCAGTCATACCTCTCCGAGGGCCTTCTATGGCTACACCTTC. This gives the protein CASSHTSPRAFYGYTF.

V is TRBV3-1 (or the pseudogene TRBV3-2) and J is TRBJ2-7, with a possible D match to TRBD1 (5 bases). This CDR3 spans 14 amino acids. V gave up 6 bases and J gave up 2 bases, with 14 bases separating them. The germline V gene encodes CDR1 LGHDT and CDR2 YNNKEL (reference sequence). DNA for the CDR3: TGTGCCAGCAGTCCCAACCCAGGGCCCTACGAGCAGTACTTC. The encoded protein is CASSPNPGPYEQYF.